The subject of this entry is one T cell receptor (beta chain). Its antigen has not been determined. It has no much larger one-base neighbor in the sample; base qualities were not kept. CD8 naive samples consisted of CD45RO-negative cells that were positively selected for CCR7, yielding a CD45RA+CCR7+ population without TemRA cells. Donors were healthy HIV-negative adults with no recently reported acute infections or vaccinations. Only Caucasian adults living in Nashville, Tennessee, USA were represented among the donors. After blood collection by leukapheresis, PBMCs were isolated using Ficoll-Histopaque density gradient centrifugation and then cryopreserved in the vapor phase of liquid nitrogen. Analytical flow cytometry was used to check the purity and quantity of each magnetically sorted T cell population. Genomic DNA was isolated from each sorted fraction and quantified by UV absorbance on a Nanodrop 2000c.

This entry belongs to a study of shared clonotypes between healthy human individuals (TCRdb year 2020). For the wider study: The cohort comprised a couple of women and a few men aged 18 to 49 years. Per donor, three plates each were used for CD4 naive and CD4 memory, two for CD8 naive, and one for CD8 memory. The study deeply sequenced blood TCR repertoires of five healthy adults to estimate repertoire size and the extent of clonotype sharing between individuals. Different laboratories and diverse techniques were used to prepare libraries and sequence TCR repertoires, to increase sequencing depth and limit assay-specific biases. Per donor, leukapheresis produced somewhere between about 0.94 and 9.5 billion PBMCs. What the study reported, not specific to this receptor: Because the study included a small number of donors, the genetic and exposure-history diversity represented was limited. Only blood was sampled, and tissue TCR repertoires likely differ from those in blood. Even with the large sequencing depth, rarefaction of the sorted-subset datasets indicated that sequencing was incomplete. Higher generation probabilities were observed for clonotypes shared by all four sorted-subset donors than for non-shared clonotypes. About 5% of naive CD4, around 3.5% of naive CD8, approximately 2.2% of memory CD4, and less than 0.45% of memory CD8 clonotypes were shared across four donors. Estimated clonotype richness was generally larger for naive than for memory subsets. Pairwise subsampling indicated that sequencing depth was expected to affect the degree of clonotype sharing among donors.

Using the deep immunoSEQ assay, multiplex PCR amplified TCR CDR3 regions from genomic DNA. For each cell subset, the extracted genomic DNA was distributed evenly across all wells of several immunoSEQ 96-well plates, and each plate served as one replicate. For sorted subsets, approximately 190 ng genomic DNA, equal to 25,000 to 35,000 T cell genomes, was loaded into each replicate PCR. The purified libraries were quantified using a Qubit 3.0 fluorometer, sized with a Bioanalyzer 2100, and then quantified again using the KAPA Library Quantification kit. A separate single-read 150-cycle Illumina NextSeq 550 flow cell was used to sequence each immunoSEQ 96-well plate. The source study handled its data this way. Because only junctional sequences without quality scores were contained in the immunoSEQ output, filtering matching that applied to full-length reads could not be performed. Sequences were annotated with PyIR, a Python wrapper for IgBLAST v1.9, and V/J genes and CDR3 were assigned using IMGT germline references. Reads were removed for weak V/J assignments (E-value above 1e-6), missing CDR3, stop codons, out-of-frame junctions, or ambiguous translated residues. V3J clonotypes were defined as sequences sharing an identical inferred V gene, J gene, and CDR3 amino acid sequence. Percentage overlap between repertoires was calculated by dividing the number of shared unique clonotypes by the size of the smaller repertoire. Three approaches were used to assess repertoire richness: RTK rarefaction, the Chao1 estimator, and Recon v2.1 estimates of unobserved clonotypes. OLGA was used to compute generation probabilities for all TCRbeta clonotypes that the gDNA method yielded from four donors. Sourced from immuneACCESS, this table was stored by TCRdb with only in-frame sequences that have V and J called. A share of the clones is absent; for the studies checked, an unresolved V gene accounts for under half, and the remainder has no known explanation. V and J calls and clone size are given by that table; D and trimming were obtained from the DNA. In all, the sample holds millions of clones, and about 95% of those were seen once. 0.9% to 1.4% of the sample comes from the top ten.

For CDR1 and CDR2, the germline V gene (reference sequence) lists MNHEY and SMNVEV. From its cysteine to its phenylalanine, the CDR3 spans 15 amino acids. Just the 45-base CDR3 DNA is kept, in frame starting at base 1. Trimming removed 3 bases from V and 4 bases from J, leaving 14 bases between the germline ends. The chain is encoded by TRBV27 joined to TRBJ2-3; the D segment could be TRBD2, given 6 matching bases. This TCR derives from a man aged 18-30 years in good health. Sequences were obtained from naive CD8+ T cells sorted from blood. This specimen's cell subset or site label, per the study, means: CD45RA+CCR7+. This receptor carries the CDR3 CASSLGGIISDTQYF. The nucleotide sequence reads TGTGCCAGCAGTTTGGGGGGTATTATTTCAGATACGCAGTATTTT.